Here is one T cell receptor (beta chain) with its context. This clonotype has a count of ten or more. Its antigen is still unknown. No base quality information exists; no much larger clone differs at one position. This specimen belongs to a study of response to subunit inactivated influenza vaccine (dated by TCRdb to the late 2010s). With respect to the entire study: Deep quantitative T cell receptor repertoire profiling was used in the study to track responses to a trivalent subunit inactivated influenza vaccine. The research as a whole found: It was suggested by the authors that each seasonal influenza vaccination may recruit only a limited number of new T cells.

CDR1 SGHDT and CDR2 YYEEEE are derived from the germline V gene. The V and J ends are trimmed by 4 bases and 5 bases, leaving 10 bases between them. Counted from cysteine to phenylalanine, this CDR3 has 13 amino acids. The only DNA kept is the CDR3, 39 bases in frame from the first base. Preparation of the library involved RT-PCR. This sample was sequenced with an Illumina HiSeq 2500. The public reads were reanalyzed by TCRdb: fastp trimming at Q25, MiXCR alignment, in-frame beta chains only. One record per CDR3 amino acid sequence lists the most common genes and DNA. The sample has a few hundred thousand distinct CDR3 sequences on record, about a fifth of them singletons. The ten largest clones add up to approximately 10% of the sample.

The rearrangement combines TRBV5-6 with TRBJ1-5; the D gene cannot be resolved reliably. This material consisted of PBMCs from blood, taken roughly 20 months after vaccination. This receptor was obtained from a man between 50 and 69 years old who received an inactivated influenza vaccine. Donor details come from another sample of the same person, matched by shared clones. The nucleotide sequence is TGTGCCAGCAGCACCAGACGCGATCAGCCCCAGCATTTT. This gives the protein CASSTRRDQPQHF. Full variable domain (CDR3 extended with the reference TRBV5-6 and TRBJ1-5 proteins): DAGVTQSPTHLIKTRGQQVTLRCSPKSGHDTVSWYQQALGQGPQFIFQYYEEEERQRGNFPDRFSGHQFPNYSSELNVNALLLGDSALYLCASSTRRDQPQHFGDGTRLSIL.